The T cell receptor (beta chain) under discussion was sequenced for a study of blood T cell repertoires in COVID-19. Study-level background: Italy, Spain and the United States were the sources of the convalescent and acute COVID-19 samples. PBMCs, B-cell-depleted T cells, or T cells provided the cDNA or gDNA that made up the material.

The CDR3 loop spans 14 amino acids. The repertoire was sequenced with immunoSEQ multiplex PCR; TCRdb's copy has only in-frame clones and lacks some. The sample includes around 100,000 clones, roughly 85% of them seen just once. Sequencing was performed on peripheral blood. The chain combines TRBV21-1 with TRBJ1-4; TRBD1 is taken as the D call from the table, unchecked against the DNA. TRBV21-1 is a listed pseudogene. The source of this sequence is a man aged 50-59 years in a cohort sampled during active COVID-19. The DNA for the CDR3 is TGTGCCAGCAGCAAAGCGCGGCAGGGTTGCAAACTGTTTTTT. Translated, it gives CASSKARQGCKLFF.